What follows are 30 T cell receptor beta chains derived from one specimen sequenced in a study of blood T cell repertoires in COVID-19. Generated by immunoSEQ multiplex PCR, the TCRdb table keeps only in-frame clones and is missing some. The data contain over 150,000 clones, around 85% of them seen just once; the ten biggest clones take up around 8.6%. Sequenced input: peripheral blood. The receptors were sampled from a man aged 50 to 59 with active or convalescent COVID-19.

V and J are TRBV14 and TRBJ2-2; 9 bases align to TRBD1. CDR3 length equals 14 residues. V gave up 5 bases and J gave up 5 bases; unmatched junction bases: 3. In germline, CDR1 is SGHDN, CDR2 FVKESK. This CDR3 reads CASSFDRGTGELFF. The CDR3 DNA reads as TGTGCCAGCAGCTTCGACAGGGGGACCGGGGAGCTGTTTTTT.

The sample holds one count of this clone. This sequence joins TRBV27 and TRBJ1-5, with a tentative D call TRBD1 (6 bases). The V gene's germline CDR1 is MNHEY and CDR2 SMNVEV (reference sequence). The CDR3 is 15 amino acids. V was pared by 5 bases and J by 0 bases, with 11 bases between. The chain's CDR3 is CASSPGGLSNQPQHF. The CDR3 coding sequence is TGTGCCAGCAGTCCGGGGGGCCTTAGCAATCAGCCCCAGCATTTT.

The chain couples TRBV30 to TRBJ1-5, with D uncertain. V lost 4 bases and J lost 0, with 13 bases in between. From germline, CDR1 is GTSNPN and CDR2 SVGIG (reference sequence). CDR3 size: 15 residues. This CDR3 reads CAWMTETCSNQPQHF. DNA of the CDR3: TGTGCCTGGATGACGGAGACCTGTAGCAATCAGCCCCAGCATTTT.

The chain employs TRBV5-4 and TRBJ2-5; tentative D call: TRBD1 (6 bases). Germline V gene sequence: CDR1 SGHNT, CDR2 YYREEE (reference sequence). Trimming stripped 7 bases from V and 3 bases from J, with 7 bases between. CDR3 length: 11 amino acids. The chain's CDR3 is CASHREETQYF. The CDR3 DNA sequence: TGTGCCAGCCACAGGGAAGAGACCCAGTACTTC.

The J gene is TRBJ1-2, the V gene TRBV7-9; 9 bases match TRBD1. The V gene end was trimmed by 5 bases and the J gene end by 6 bases; junction bases not matched to a gene: 7. The CDR3 runs 14 residues. Germline CDR1 reads SEHNR; CDR2 reads FQNEAQ (reference sequence). CDR3 sequence reads: CASSLQGQGDGYTF. For the CDR3, the DNA is TGTGCCAGCAGCCTACAGGGACAGGGCGATGGCTACACCTTC.

Here the CDR3 reads CASSLSDRVDEQYF. The CDR3 region has the DNA TGTGCCAGCAGCCTTTCGGACAGGGTAGACGAGCAGTACTTC. This rearrangement joins TRBV2 to TRBJ2-7; 8 bases match TRBD1. Trimming took 6 bases from V and 5 from J; bases not matched to a gene: 9. The CDR3 contains 14 residues. Germline CDR1 is SNHLY and CDR2 is FYNNEI. Variable domain in full (rest from reference TRBV2 and TRBJ2-7): EPEVTQTPSHQVTQMGQEVILRCVPISNHLYFYWYRQILGQKVEFLVSFYNNEISEKSEIFDDQFSVERPDGSNFTLKIRSTKLEDSAMYFCASSLSDRVDEQYFGPGTRLTVT.

The chain has TRBV4-2 and TRBJ1-4, with D tentatively TRBD1 (5 bases). V was clipped by 0 bases and J by 6 bases, with 17 bases between them. The CDR3 runs 17 residues. Germline lookup yields CDR1 LGHNA and CDR2 YNFKEQ. Here the CDR3 reads CASSQEAFGGGDEKLFF. The DNA for the CDR3 is TGTGCCAGCAGCCAAGAAGCGTTTGGGGGGGGAGATGAAAAACTGTTTTTT.

The chain combines TRBV6-5 with TRBJ2-1; 8 positions agree with TRBD1. V dropped 7 bases and J dropped 3; count of bases not matched to a gene: 8. Germline values: CDR1 MNHEY, CDR2 SVGAGI. This CDR3 is built from 15 residues. The CDR3 sequence: CASNPRTGHYNEQFF. Here the CDR3 DNA reads TGTGCCAGCAACCCTCGGACAGGGCACTACAATGAGCAGTTCTTC.

The chain carries TRBV14 and TRBJ2-7; D not resolved. V was pared by 3 bases and J by 5 bases, with 17 bases between. The CDR3 length is 15 residues. Germline assignment: CDR1 SGHDN and CDR2 FVKESK. CDR3 DNA sequence: TGTGCCAGCAGCCAGGGCCGAGCAGTCGTGAACGAGCAGTACTTC. This translates into CASSQGRAVVNEQYF.

The V and J genes are TRBV14 and TRBJ2-2; tentative D call: TRBD2 (5 bases). The CDR3 spans 12 residues. Per the germline V gene, CDR1 is SGHDN and CDR2 is FVKESK. Here the CDR3 DNA reads TGTGCAGGCTCTGACGGGGCCGGGGAGCTGTTTTTT. This encodes CAGSDGAGELFF.

This rearrangement joins TRBV5-1 to TRBJ2-7; the D gene is possibly TRBD1 (5 bases). The V end lost 4 bases, the J end lost 4 bases, and 12 bases lay between the germline ends. The CDR3 sequence is 13 residues long. Germline CDR1 reads SGHRS; CDR2 reads YFSETQ. The CDR3 protein is CASSTDPGYEQYF. CDR3 DNA: TGCGCCAGCAGCACCGACCCAGGGTACGAGCAGTACTTC.

CDR3 region: CASSRSEGATPYGYTF. The CDR3 DNA follows: TGTGCCAGCAGCCGCTCCGAGGGGGCCACCCCCTATGGCTACACCTTC. The rearrangement joins TRBV4-2 to TRBJ1-2; 7 nucleotides align to TRBD1. The germline gives CDR1 LGHNA, CDR2 YNFKEQ. The CDR3 consists of 16 residues. With V trimmed by 4 bases and J by 4 bases, 12 bases remained unmatched.

The chain recombines TRBV3-1 (or the pseudogene TRBV3-2) with TRBJ2-7; D may be TRBD2 (7 bases). Germline V gene lookup returns CDR1 LGHDT and CDR2 YNNKEL (reference sequence). Trimming left V 1 base short and J 3 bases short, with 13 bases between. The CDR3 covers 15 residues. This CDR3 reads CASSQGGREIYEQYF. The CDR3 coding sequence is TGTGCCAGCAGCCAAGGGGGGCGGGAGATCTACGAGCAGTACTTC.

A single count supports this clone. The rearrangement links TRBV29-1 to TRBJ1-2, with a tentative D call TRBD1 (5 bases). The CDR3 has 15 residues. V was clipped by 3 bases and J by 3 bases, with 17 bases between them. CDR1 and CDR2 from the germline V gene are SQVTM and ANQGSEA. CDR3 DNA sequence: TGCAGCGTTGACGGGGGACCGACGTCGGACTATGGCTACACCTTC. Amino acid sequence: CSVDGGPTSDYGYTF.

The chain joins TRBV10-1 to TRBJ2-7, with TRBD1 as a possible D gene (6 bases). Per the germline V gene, CDR1 is WNHNN and CDR2 is SYGVQD (reference sequence). This CDR3 comprises 13 residues. V was pared by 6 bases and J by 1 base, with 10 bases between. CDR3 in DNA: TGCGCCAGCAGCCGGGACATATCCTACGAGCAGTACTTC. Protein: CASSRDISYEQYF.

The chain is built from TRBV5-1 and TRBJ2-5, with 10 bases aligning to TRBD2. Germline V gene lookup returns CDR1 SGHRS and CDR2 YFSETQ. With V trimmed by 6 bases and J by 4 bases, 6 bases remained unmatched. This CDR3 has 14 residues. CDR3 loop: CASNLAGVGETQYF. The CDR3, as DNA: TGCGCCAGCAACCTAGCGGGAGTGGGAGAGACCCAGTACTTC.

The chain has TRBV11-2 and TRBJ1-1, with D possibly being TRBD1 (5 bases). V lost 0 bases to trimming and J lost 10 bases, with 12 bases between them. CDR3 length: 13 residues. Germline V CDR1 and CDR2: SGHAT, FQNNGV. CDR3 DNA sequence: TGTGCCAGCAGCTTAGACCCGGGCGGGGGAGCTTTCTTT. This translates into CASSLDPGGGAFF.

The chain recombines TRBV13 with TRBJ2-2, with D perhaps TRBD1 (6 bases). CDR1 is PRHDT, CDR2 FYEKMQ, per germline (reference sequence). Trimming took 5 bases from V and 1 from J, leaving 8 bases between them. The CDR3 contains 14 residues. CDR3 sequence: CASSTGQNTGELFF. The CDR3 region has the DNA TGTGCCAGCAGCACGGGACAGAACACCGGGGAGCTGTTTTTT. The full variable domain, rest sourced from reference TRBV13 and TRBJ2-2, is AAGVIQSPRHLIKEKRETATLKCYPIPRHDTVYWYQQGPGQDPQFLISFYEKMQSDKGSIPDRFSAQQFSDYHSELNMSSLELGDSALYFCASSTGQNTGELFFGEGSRLTVL.

The gene calls are TRBV6-4 and TRBJ2-1; a weak D match, TRBD1 (5 bases). Germline CDR1 reads MRHNA; CDR2 reads SNTAGT. This CDR3 comprises 17 residues. Trimming stripped 5 bases from V and 3 bases from J, with 20 bases between. CDR3 amino acids: CASSSQEETEIYNEQFF. Written as DNA, the CDR3 is TGTGCCAGCAGTAGTCAGGAAGAGACAGAGATCTACAATGAGCAGTTCTTC.

The chain is built from TRBV5-1 and TRBJ2-3; tentatively, D is TRBD2 (5 bases). Germline V gene sequence: CDR1 SGHRS, CDR2 YFSETQ. This CDR3 contains 15 residues. Trimming took off 0 bases at V and 0 bases at J, with 8 bases between the two ends. CDR3 residues: CASSLVRESTDTQYF. CDR3 coding DNA: TGCGCCAGCAGCTTGGTGAGGGAAAGCACAGATACGCAGTATTTT.

J is TRBJ2-7 and V is TRBV30; 8 nucleotides line up with TRBD2. The V segment lost 2 bases and the J segment 1 base; nucleotides outside the gene matches: 10. Germline V CDR1 and CDR2: GTSNPN, SVGIG (reference sequence). This CDR3 contains 16 residues. CDR3 DNA sequence: TGTGCCTGGAGTTCCCTTAGCGGGATACGTTCCTACGAGCAGTACTTC. Translation: CAWSSLSGIRSYEQYF.

The chain has TRBV20-1 and TRBJ2-1, with 8 bases fitting TRBD2. Germline V lookup: CDR1 DFQATT, CDR2 SNEGSKA (reference sequence). Germline trimming cut 3 bases from V and 7 bases from J; bases unmatched to any gene: 14. The CDR3 sequence is 16 residues long. CDR3 region: CSASSPRGGRINEQFF. The CDR3 nucleotides read TGCAGTGCTAGTTCTCCTCGGGGGGGCCGTATAAATGAGCAGTTCTTC.

The chain links TRBV28 to TRBJ1-3; a possible D gene is TRBD1 (5 bases). V was trimmed by 5 bases and J by 2 bases, leaving 10 bases between them. Germline V gene sequence: CDR1 MDHEN, CDR2 SYDVKM. The length of the CDR3 is 14 residues. The CDR3 DNA reads as TGTGCCAGCAGTCAACAGGACACTGGAAACACCATATATTTT. Its translation is CASSQQDTGNTIYF.

J is TRBJ1-3 and V is TRBV19, with D hard to call. This CDR3 is built from 12 residues. V lost 3 bases and J 7 bases, leaving 7 bases between the germline ends. Germline CDR1 is LNHDA and CDR2 is SQIVND (reference sequence). CDR3 bases: TGTGCCAGTAGTATTGAGGGTAACACCATATATTTT. This codes for CASSIEGNTIYF. The whole variable domain, filled in from reference TRBV19 and TRBJ1-3, reads DGGITQSPKYLFRKEGQNVTLSCEQNLNHDAMYWYRQDPGQGLRLIYYSQIVNDFQKGDIAEGYSVSREKKESFPLTVTSAQKNPTAFYLCASSIEGNTIYFGEGSWLTVV.

The rearrangement links TRBV10-2 to TRBJ1-1; D remains unclear. Germline V gives CDR1 WSHSY, CDR2 SAAADI. With 7 bases removed from V and 1 base from J, the gap between germline ends came to 13 bases. This CDR3 spans 14 amino acids. The CDR3 region has the DNA TGCGCCAGCAAACAGCCGGGGTCGAACACTGAAGCTTTCTTT. Residues: CASKQPGSNTEAFF.

The J gene is TRBJ2-7, the V gene TRBV6-5, with 8 positions matching TRBD1. Trimming took 5 bases from V and 0 from J; bases not matched to a gene: 3. This CDR3 comprises 14 residues. Germline assignment: CDR1 MNHEY and CDR2 SVGAGI. The CDR3: CASSPTGVSYEQYF. The CDR3 coding sequence is TGTGCCAGCAGTCCGACAGGGGTCTCCTACGAGCAGTACTTC.

The genes are TRBV10-3 and TRBJ2-1; the match to TRBD1 covers 9 bases. Germline CDR1 reads ENHRY; CDR2 reads SYGVKD. This CDR3 is built from 14 residues. Trimming took 6 bases from V and 7 from J; bases not matched to a gene: 7. The CDR3, as DNA: TGTGCCATCAGGCCGGGACAGGGTTTTAATGAGCAGTTCTTC. Translated, it gives CAIRPGQGFNEQFF.

The genes are TRBV6-2 or TRBV6-3 and TRBJ1-6, with 8 bases identical to TRBD1. This CDR3 is built from 16 residues. J gave up 6 bases and V 2 bases, and 6 bases lay outside the gene matches. Germline-derived CDR1 and CDR2 are MNHEY and SVGEGT. Here the CDR3 DNA reads TGTGCCAGCAGTTACGGGACAGGTCGTACTAATTCACCCCTCCACTTT. This translates into CASSYGTGRTNSPLHF.

This sequence joins TRBV3-1 (or the pseudogene TRBV3-2) and TRBJ2-1; 13 nucleotides line up with TRBD2. After removal of 4 bases from V and 1 base from J, the junction contained 16 bases not matched to a gene. Looked up from germline, CDR1 is LGHDT and CDR2 is YNNKEL (reference sequence). This CDR3 is built from 21 residues. The chain's CDR3 is CASSLNNNKPGLAGSYNEQFF. The CDR3, as DNA: TGTGCCAGCAGCCTTAACAACAACAAACCGGGACTAGCGGGATCCTACAATGAGCAGTTCTTC.

V usage is TRBV11-3 and J usage is TRBJ2-3, with 10 bases lining up with TRBD2. This CDR3 has 15 amino acids. V was clipped by 1 base and J by 5 bases; unmatched bases: 3. CDR1 and CDR2 from the germline V gene are SGHNT and YENEEA. CDR3 sequence (DNA): TGTGCCAGCAGCTTAGGAGCTAGCGGGGGAGATACGCAGTATTTT. It yields the protein CASSLGASGGDTQYF.